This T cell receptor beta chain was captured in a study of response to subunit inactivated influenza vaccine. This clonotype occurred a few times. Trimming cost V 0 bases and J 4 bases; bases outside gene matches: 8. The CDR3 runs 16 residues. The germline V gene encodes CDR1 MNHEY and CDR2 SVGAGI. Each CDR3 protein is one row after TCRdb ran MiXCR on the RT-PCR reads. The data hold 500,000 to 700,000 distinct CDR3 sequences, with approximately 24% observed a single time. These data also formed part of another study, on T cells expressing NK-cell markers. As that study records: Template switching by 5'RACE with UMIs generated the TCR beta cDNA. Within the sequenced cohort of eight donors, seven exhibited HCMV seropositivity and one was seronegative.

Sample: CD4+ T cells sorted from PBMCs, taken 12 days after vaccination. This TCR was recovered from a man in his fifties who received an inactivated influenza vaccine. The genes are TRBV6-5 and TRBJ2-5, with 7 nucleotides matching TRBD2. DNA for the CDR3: TGTGCCAGCAGTTACTCGATGACTAGCCGTCGAGAGACCCAGTACTTC. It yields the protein CASSYSMTSRRETQYF.